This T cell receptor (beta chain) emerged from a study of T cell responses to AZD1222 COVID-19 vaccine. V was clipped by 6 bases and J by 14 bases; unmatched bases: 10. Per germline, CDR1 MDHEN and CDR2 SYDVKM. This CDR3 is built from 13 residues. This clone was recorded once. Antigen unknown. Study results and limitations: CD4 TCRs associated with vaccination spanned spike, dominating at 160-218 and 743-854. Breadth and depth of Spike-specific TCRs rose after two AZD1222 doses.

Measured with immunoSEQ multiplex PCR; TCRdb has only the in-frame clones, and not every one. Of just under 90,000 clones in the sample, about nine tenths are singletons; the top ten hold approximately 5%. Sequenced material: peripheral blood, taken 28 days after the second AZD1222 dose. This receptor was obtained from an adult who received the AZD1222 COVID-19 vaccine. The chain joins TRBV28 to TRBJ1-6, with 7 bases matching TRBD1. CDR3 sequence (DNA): TGTGCCAGCAGCCTGACAGGGAGGCTCACCCTCCACTTT. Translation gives CASSLTGRLTLHF.